The T cell receptor (beta chain) described here comes from a study of T cells in Graves' hyperthyroidism and ophthalmopathy. The authors obtained PBMCs from over 8 ml of fresh peripheral blood. Study-wide points: The majority of expanded thyroid clonotypes above 0.001 also appeared in blood.

This clonotype was recorded at least ten times. Its antigen is still unknown. Looked up from germline, CDR1 is ENHRY and CDR2 is SYGVKD. V was clipped by 3 bases and J by 6 bases, with 15 bases between them. CDR3 length: 15 residues. TCR beta CDR3 regions were amplified from RNA transcripts. First-round RT-PCR of the TCR CDR3 relied on the HTBI primer set. TCRdb re-analysed the multiplex PCR reads in MiXCR, keeping a single row per CDR3 protein. The profile shows roughly 150,000 distinct CDR3 sequences, around 8.9% of them singletons. The J gene is TRBJ1-5, the V gene TRBV10-3; D is unresolved. Sequenced input: blood. This clonotype was sampled from a woman aged 18-29 years with Graves' hyperthyroidism that later progressed to Graves' ophthalmopathy. CDR3 sequence: CAISDGRSVGQPQHF. The CDR3 DNA reads TGTGCCATCAGTGATGGCAGGAGCGTCGGTCAGCCCCAGCATTTT.